This T cell receptor (beta chain) was captured by sequencing in a study of T-cell memory formation after mild COVID-19. Study-wide points: Pre-infection memory already had some responding clones, implying cross-reactive memory joined. Later expanders leaned CD4+, whereas day 15 to 85 contracting clones were balanced CD4/CD8.

About this clonotype: Its matching antigen is unknown.

TCRdb reprocessed the 5' RACE reads with MiXCR, giving one entry per CDR3 protein. The sample shows about 560,000 distinct CDR3 sequences, approximately 15% of them seen only once. The clonotype was recovered from an adult woman who had mild COVID-19 (a few samples of this study predate the infection). Cell type and time point are not known. The sample comprised PBMCs or a T cell subset sorted from them (not recorded which).

The CDR3 reads CASSSRDYTDTQYF. In DNA form, the CDR3 reads TGTGCCAGCAGCTCCCGGGACTACACAGATACGCAGTATTTT. The V and J genes are TRBV7-2 and TRBJ2-3, with 7 bases lining up with TRBD2. The ends lost 4 bases at V and 2 bases at J; junction bases unmatched: 3. There are 14 residues in the CDR3. CDR1 is SGHTA and CDR2 is FQGNSA in the germline V gene.